Listed below are T cell receptor beta chains from one sample, sequenced in a study of cytomegalovirus exposure and HLA in healthy donors. Assay used: immunoSEQ multiplex PCR; TCRdb lists only in-frame clones, some missing. The sample includes 100,000 to 150,000 clones, about 78% of them seen just once. Sequencing was carried out using PBMCs. All receptors derive from a man aged 45-65 years in good health and CMV-seropositive. Both conserved end residues are part of each CDR3. D genes are given only for firm matches.

V gene: TRBV18
J gene: TRBJ1-2
CDR3 length: 15
D gene: TRBD1
CDR3 protein: CASSPGQGPSYGYTF

V gene: TRBV4-1
J gene: .
CDR3 length: 15
D gene: .
CDR3 protein: CASSQAGGPSYEQYF

V gene: TRBV5-4
J gene: TRBJ1-1
CDR3 length: 16
D gene: TRBD1
CDR3 protein: CASSQGTGLGNTEAFF

V gene: TRBV29-1
J gene: TRBJ2-7
CDR3 length: 12
D gene: TRBD1
CDR3 protein: CSVRQGPYEQYF

V gene: TRBV5-4
J gene: TRBJ1-1
CDR3 length: 16
D gene: TRBD1
CDR3 protein: CASSLGQGALDTEAFF

V gene: TRBV7-3
J gene: TRBJ2-3
CDR3 length: 16
D gene: TRBD2
CDR3 protein: CASSLGLAGVADTQYF

V gene: TRBV5-1
J gene: TRBJ2-5
CDR3 length: 14
D gene: .
CDR3 protein: CASSLAGEQIEQYF

V gene: TRBV18
J gene: TRBJ1-1
CDR3 length: 13
D gene: .
CDR3 protein: CASSTDIRTEAFF

V gene: TRBV6-6
J gene: TRBJ2-1
CDR3 length: 13
D gene: .
CDR3 protein: CASSYRERYEQFF

V gene: TRBV18
J gene: TRBJ1-1
CDR3 length: 16
D gene: .
CDR3 protein: CASSLGQFYMNTEAFF

V gene: TRBV9
J gene: TRBJ1-3
CDR3 length: 15
D gene: TRBD1
CDR3 protein: CASSVGGGTGNTIYF

V gene: TRBV27
J gene: TRBJ2-5
CDR3 length: 12
D gene: .
CDR3 protein: CASRAGQETQYF

V gene: TRBV4-3
J gene: TRBJ1-3
CDR3 length: 14
D gene: .
CDR3 protein: CASSQSGGGNTIYF

V gene: TRBV28
J gene: TRBJ1-1
CDR3 length: 15
D gene: TRBD1
CDR3 protein: CASSSKGAGTGEAFF

V gene: TRBV2
J gene: TRBJ2-7
CDR3 length: 16
D gene: TRBD2
CDR3 protein: CASSEGPRSGRNEQYF

V gene: TRBV29-1
J gene: TRBJ1-1
CDR3 length: 15
D gene: TRBD1
CDR3 protein: CSVEYLLRGETEAFF

V gene: TRBV7-9
J gene: TRBJ1-2
CDR3 length: 14
D gene: TRBD1
CDR3 protein: CASSQDRALGGYTF

V gene: TRBV14
J gene: TRBJ1-2
CDR3 length: 13
D gene: .
CDR3 protein: CASSRRGDYGYTF

V gene: TRBV5-1
J gene: TRBJ2-1
CDR3 length: 15
D gene: .
CDR3 protein: CASNEGVGPYNEQFF

V gene: TRBV4-1
J gene: TRBJ2-5
CDR3 length: 16
D gene: .
CDR3 protein: CASSHPTTSFPETQYF